This is a list of T cell receptor beta chains from one sample in a study of blood T cell repertoires in COVID-19. TCRdb's table, derived via immunoSEQ multiplex PCR, lists solely in-frame clones and lacks some. The sample records about 52,000 clones, roughly four fifths being singletons. The sequenced sample was peripheral blood. These receptors were taken from a woman older than 75 with COVID-19, enrolled during active disease. Both conserved end residues are part of each CDR3.

TRBJ2-3 TRBV7-6 CASSLVSGTNTDTQYF
TRBJ1-3 TRBV14 CASRQGAAGNTIYF
TRBJ2-4 TRBV6-2/TRBV6-3 CASSPVGTSGSPIQYF
TRBJ2-7 TRBV5-1 CASSPTSGSLYEQYF
TRBJ2-1 TRBV5-3 CARSTPDPPRLAGEIPNNEQFF
TRBJ2-1 TRBV4-1 CASSPPGGDEQFF
TRBJ2-5 TRBV27 CASSLRLAGGETQYF
TRBJ1-1 TRBV6-5 CATGSAGFGTEAFF
TRBJ1-1 TRBV2 CASSKNRGTDTEAFF
TRBJ2-1 TRBV21-1 CASSKVRRNNEQFF
TRBJ1-4 TRBV28 CASNSGVGEKLFF
TRBJ2-1 TRBV10-3 CAIGGGRTSGRPNEQFF
TRBJ2-7 TRBV28 CASSHGQGGPYEQYF
TRBJ1-1 TRBV12-1 CASSQARQEDTEAFF
TRBJ2-2 TRBV7-8 CASSLVLANTGELFF
TRBJ2-7 TRBV5-6 CASSLGDEQYF
TRBJ2-5 TRBV4-1 CASSQVKTSGYQETQYF
TRBJ2-1 TRBV24-1 CATRALGGEQFF
TRBJ2-7 TRBV5-8 CASSGPYEQYF
TRBJ2-7 TRBV7-2 CASSPARWRAEQYF
TRBJ2-1 TRBV9 CASSGTSGVYNEQFF
TRBJ1-6 TRBV3-1/TRBV3-2 CASSQVQGSSPLHF
TRBJ2-7 TRBV11-2 CASSSRAGVDEQYF
TRBJ2-7 TRBV27 CASSLGLAGGYEQYF
TRBJ2-2 TRBV27 CASRRVTGELFF
TRBJ1-5 TRBV19 CASSSRGQGINQPQHF
TRBJ1-2 TRBV29-1 CSVGGDGTGVVGYTF
TRBJ2-5 TRBV28 CASQPGGQETQYF
TRBJ1-1 TRBV19 CASSISVDTEAFF
TRBJ2-2 TRBV4-2 CASSPDTGNTGELFF
TRBJ2-7 TRBV19 CASSIGLAASYEQYF
TRBJ2-5 TRBV4-2 CASSQEEAGTGKTQYF
TRBJ2-1 TRBV5-1 CASSFSGAVSSYNEQFF
TRBJ2-7 TRBV6-1 CASRRYEQYF
TRBJ2-5 TRBV5-4 CASSPVGFRTSGKETQYF
TRBJ1-5 TRBV29-1 CSVLNGGWGQPQHF
TRBJ2-1 TRBV19 CASSIPGAEQFF
TRBJ1-4 TRBV7-9 CASRFDRATNEKLFF
TRBJ2-7 TRBV12-5 CASGLGTSGSLSSYEQYF
TRBJ1-1 TRBV10-3 CAISGGGLNTEAFF
TRBJ2-2 TRBV6-5 CASRNTYTGELFF
TRBJ2-2 TRBV3-1/TRBV3-2 CASSLYTGELFF
TRBJ2-3 TRBV3-1/TRBV3-2 CASSQLSGKGADTQYF
TRBJ1-1 TRBV12-3/TRBV12-4 CASSLRGDRKAFF
TRBJ2-7 TRBV28 CASRIPGQVYEQYF